One and the same sample provided the 30 T cell receptor beta chains below, sequenced in a study of control samples from healthy donors and cancer patients (dated by TCRdb to 2018 to 2021). Preparation of the library involved the immunoSEQ multiplex PCR assay. The clones in this table, taken by TCRdb from immuneACCESS, are in-frame only. Not every clone is retained; where verified, under half of the shortfall comes from an unresolved V gene, and the cause of the rest is unknown. A total of around 200,000 clones appear in this sample, approximately 92% of them only once. The top ten clonotypes cover more than 1.1% of the sample. The sample comprised blood. The source is a young man in good health.

The chain uses TRBV24-1 and TRBJ2-6; TRBD1 might be the D (6 bases). Germline CDR1 and CDR2: KGHDR and SFDVKD. The CDR3 sequence is 16 residues long. Deletions cut 5 bases from V and 2 bases from J, with 12 bases between. CDR3 sequence: CATSGDEGAGANVLTF. CDR3 DNA sequence: TGTGCCACCAGTGGGGACGAGGGGGCTGGGGCCAACGTCCTGACTTTC.

The chain joins TRBV6-2 or TRBV6-3 to TRBJ2-5; TRBD1 aligns across 7 bases. CDR1 is MNHEY and CDR2 is SVGEGT in the germline V gene. The trim removed 6 bases at V and 5 bases at J, leaving 3 bases unmatched. CDR3 length: 12 residues. The CDR3 DNA follows: TGTGCCAGCAGCGGGACAGCGGAGACCCAGTACTTC. It is translated as CASSGTAETQYF.

V usage is TRBV28 and J usage is TRBJ1-2; the match to TRBD1 covers 8 bases. CDR3 length: 14 residues. Losses at the gene ends were 6 bases for V and 7 bases for J; bases not matched to a gene: 10. Germline V gene lookup returns CDR1 MDHEN and CDR2 SYDVKM. Here the CDR3 DNA reads TGTGCCAGCAGAGACAGGGGTGGGGTTGGTGGCTACACCTTC. This translates into CASRDRGGVGGYTF.

This clone was seen once. The CDR3 DNA sequence: TGTGCCAGCAGTCGATCGGTCGTCTCTGGAAACACCATATATTTT. It encodes CASSRSVVSGNTIYF. The chain couples TRBV21-1 to TRBJ1-3. TRBV21-1 is annotated as a pseudogene. The CDR3 has 15 residues.

This clone was seen just once. V gene TRBV7-3 combines with J gene TRBJ2-1, with a possible D match to TRBD2 (6 bases). The V gene lost 3 bases and the J gene lost 2 bases, with 11 bases spanning the gap. Looked up from germline, CDR1 is SGHTA and CDR2 is FQGTGA. The CDR3 is made up of 15 amino acids. CDR3 loop: CASSLGGPTYNEQFF. In DNA, the CDR3 is TGTGCCAGCAGCTTGGGGGGTCCTACCTACAATGAGCAGTTCTTC.

V gene TRBV19 combines with J gene TRBJ2-2, with TRBD2 matching 10 bases. This CDR3 spans 16 amino acids. Germline assignment: CDR1 LNHDA and CDR2 SQIVND (reference sequence). J lost 1 base, V lost 4 bases, and 3 bases had no gene match. CDR3 nucleotides: TGTGCCAGTAGTACTCGGACTAGCGGGAACACCGGGGAGCTGTTTTTT. Translation gives CASSTRTSGNTGELFF.

The chain uses TRBV29-1 and TRBJ1-2; D possibly corresponds to TRBD1 (5 bases). This CDR3 is built from 13 residues. Trimming removed 7 bases at V and 6 bases at J, with 18 bases between. Per germline, CDR1 SQVTM and CDR2 ANQGSEA. The CDR3 spells CSAPSQGVNGYTF. CDR3 coding DNA: TGCAGCGCCCCTTCTCAAGGGGTCAATGGCTACACCTTC.

This chain joins TRBV2 and TRBJ1-1; 11 nucleotides align to TRBD1. Losses at the gene ends were 4 bases for V and 2 bases for J; bases not matched to a gene: 0. This CDR3 is 14 amino acids long. CDR1 and CDR2 from the germline V gene are SNHLY and FYNNEI. The CDR3 protein is CASSGTGGNTEAFF. The CDR3 coding sequence is TGTGCCAGCAGTGGGACAGGGGGCAACACTGAAGCTTTCTTT.

This clone was counted once. V gene TRBV5-4 combines with J gene TRBJ1-3; D is unresolved. From germline, CDR1 is SGHNT and CDR2 YYREEE (reference sequence). V shed 3 bases and J shed 0 bases, with 13 bases lying between them. There are 16 residues in the CDR3. DNA for the CDR3: TGTGCCAGCAGCTCAATGGGAGAAGCCTCTGGAAACACCATATATTTT. This sequence encodes CASSSMGEASGNTIYF.

V and J are TRBV7-9 and TRBJ1-6; D unresolved. Germline CDR1 reads SEHNR; CDR2 reads FQNEAQ (reference sequence). V lost 5 bases to trimming and J lost 10 bases, with 18 bases between them. This CDR3 is built from 15 residues. The CDR3 DNA reads as TGTGCCAGCAGCCCCCCCCGCGGGTCGGCATCACCCCTCCACTTT. It is translated as CASSPPRGSASPLHF.

The gene calls are TRBV6-5 and TRBJ1-6; D not resolved. V was trimmed by 7 bases and J by 0 bases, leaving 10 bases between them. CDR1 is MNHEY, CDR2 SVGAGI, per germline. This CDR3 comprises 15 residues. The CDR3 bases are TGTGCCAGCAACCGGCAAAGCTCCTATAATTCACCCCTCCACTTT. It translates to CASNRQSSYNSPLHF.

This chain joins TRBV7-3 and TRBJ2-7; D unclear. This CDR3 is built from 15 residues. V lost 5 bases to trimming and J lost 6 bases, with 20 bases between them. Germline lookup yields CDR1 SGHTA and CDR2 FQGTGA. DNA of the CDR3: TGTGCCAGCAGCCTAGACCCGCAACCCGAAACCGAGCAGTACTTC. Protein product: CASSLDPQPETEQYF.

This chain joins TRBV28 and TRBJ2-1; the D is unclear. V lost 3 bases and J lost 0, with 3 bases in between. This CDR3 is 13 amino acids long. Per the germline V gene, CDR1 is MDHEN and CDR2 is SYDVKM. The CDR3 nucleotides read TGTGCCAGCAGTTTGGACTCCTACAATGAGCAGTTCTTC. Translating it yields CASSLDSYNEQFF.

V gene TRBV14 combines with J gene TRBJ2-6, with unresolved D. Germline V CDR1 and CDR2: SGHDN, FVKESK. The CDR3 extends over 15 amino acids. V was pared by 3 bases and J by 4 bases, with 10 bases between. CDR3 in DNA: TGTGCCAGCAGCCAGCTCAATGCAGGGGCCAACGTCCTGACTTTC. Encoded protein: CASSQLNAGANVLTF.

The V gene is TRBV19, the J gene TRBJ2-7; D is undetermined. Trimming took 3 bases from V and 2 from J, leaving 8 bases between them. The CDR3 is 13 residues long. CDR1 is LNHDA and CDR2 is SQIVND in the germline V gene (reference sequence). CDR3 DNA sequence: TGTGCCAGTAGTATTCCTCGGGCCTACGAGCAGTACTTC. Translated, it gives CASSIPRAYEQYF.

The V call is TRBV7-2, the J call TRBJ1-1; 8 bases match TRBD1. From germline, CDR1 is SGHTA and CDR2 FQGNSA. V gave up 2 bases and J gave up 4 bases; unmatched junction bases: 0. The CDR3 is 13 amino acids. For the CDR3, the DNA is TGTGCCAGCAGCTTAACAGGGGGCACTGAAGCTTTCTTT. It codes for CASSLTGGTEAFF. Complete variable domain (other parts from reference TRBV7-2 and TRBJ1-1): GAGVSQSPSNKVTEKGKDVELRCDPISGHTALYWYRQSLGQGLEFLIYFQGNSAPDKSGLPSDRFSAERTGGSVSTLTIQRTQQEDSAVYLCASSLTGGTEAFFGQGTRLTVV.

The V call is TRBV19, the J call TRBJ2-5; the match to TRBD1 covers 9 bases. Trimming took 6 bases from V and 7 from J; bases not matched to a gene: 12. Germline loops: CDR1 LNHDA, CDR2 SQIVND (reference sequence). CDR3 length equals 15 residues. The CDR3, as DNA: TGTGCCAGTAGCGAACCGGGACAGGGTCGAGGGACCCAGTACTTC. It is translated as CASSEPGQGRGTQYF.

The genes are TRBV18 and TRBJ1-5; D is unclear. The CDR3 is 15 residues long. With 3 bases removed from V and 1 base from J, the gap between germline ends came to 10 bases. Germline CDR1 is KGHSH and CDR2 is LQKENI. The CDR3 reads CASSPTEGSNQPQHF. In nucleotides, the CDR3 is TGTGCCAGCTCACCTACAGAAGGGAGCAATCAGCCCCAGCATTTT. Full variable domain (remainder filled in from reference TRBV18 and TRBJ1-5): NAGVMQNPRHLVRRRGQEARLRCSPMKGHSHVYWYRQLPEEGLKFMVYLQKENIIDESGMPKERFSAEFPKEGPSILRIQQVVRGDSAAYFCASSPTEGSNQPQHFGDGTRLSIL.

The DNA for the CDR3 is TGCGCCAGCAGCAGAGTGGGCAGGGAGGAGGGAGAGCAGTACTTC. Translating it yields CASSRVGREEGEQYF. The chain joins TRBV5-1 to TRBJ2-7; tentatively, D is TRBD2 (6 bases). The V gene lost 4 bases and the J gene lost 7 bases, with 21 bases spanning the gap. This CDR3 region has 15 residues. Germline V gives CDR1 SGHRS, CDR2 YFSETQ.

This clone has more than one count but fewer than ten. V gene TRBV18 combines with J gene TRBJ1-2; D is uncertain. The CDR3 has 12 residues. The V and J ends lost 6 bases and 11 bases respectively, with 16 bases between them. Germline lookup yields CDR1 KGHSH and CDR2 LQKENI. In DNA form, the CDR3 reads TGTGCCAGCTCGCAGCCGGAGAGCGGGTACACCTTC. Translation: CASSQPESGYTF.

This clone has just one count. This sequence joins TRBV2 and TRBJ2-1; possibly TRBD1 for D (5 bases). The CDR3 loop spans 12 amino acids. The ends were cut back, 10 bases at V and 4 bases at J, with 11 bases in the middle. CDR1 and CDR2 from the germline V gene are SNHLY and FYNNEI. The CDR3 region is CAIQDSYNEQFF. CDR3 nucleotides: TGTGCCATCCAAGACAGTTACAATGAGCAGTTCTTC. Using reference TRBV2 and TRBJ2-1 for the parts outside the CDR3, the full variable domain is EPEVTQTPSHQVTQMGQEVILRCVPISNHLYFYWYRQILGQKVEFLVSFYNNEISEKSEIFDDQFSVERPDGSNFTLKIRSTKLEDSAMYFCAIQDSYNEQFFGPGTRLTVL.

The chain recombines TRBV3-1 (or the pseudogene TRBV3-2) with TRBJ2-1; D assignment may be TRBD1 or TRBD2 (6 bases each). This CDR3 spans 13 amino acids. Between the trimmed V and J ends, which lost 6 bases and 3 bases, there was a span of 9 bases. CDR1 LGHDT and CDR2 YNNKEL come from the germline V gene (reference sequence). This chain's CDR3 is CASRGGHYNEQFF. As DNA, the CDR3 is TGTGCCAGCAGGGGGGGACACTACAATGAGCAGTTCTTC.

The J gene is TRBJ1-2, the V gene TRBV6-5, with D perhaps matching TRBD1 (6 bases). Germline values: CDR1 MNHEY, CDR2 SVGAGI. CDR3 size: 13 residues. The V end was cut by 6 bases, the J end by 5 bases, with 13 bases between. The CDR3 DNA sequence: TGTGCCAGCAGGGGGACACCGGAGTATGGCTACACCTTC. This translates into CASRGTPEYGYTF.

The CDR3 reads CASSLDANYGYTF. CDR3 bases: TGTGCCAGCAGCTTAGACGCTAACTATGGCTACACCTTC. V is TRBV7-9 and J is TRBJ1-2; D gene uncertain. The V gene lost 1 base and the J gene lost 0 bases, with 3 bases spanning the gap. Germline V CDR1 and CDR2: SEHNR, FQNEAQ (reference sequence). The CDR3 runs to 13 residues.

The chain combines TRBV30 with TRBJ1-6; TRBD1 might be the D (5 bases). V was trimmed by 0 bases and J by 10 bases, leaving 13 bases between them. CDR1 is GTSNPN, CDR2 SVGIG, per germline (reference sequence). The CDR3 totals 14 residues. The CDR3 DNA sequence: TGTGCCTGGAGTGTAGGGGCAGGGAGCTCACCCCTCCACTTT. It codes for CAWSVGAGSSPLHF.

The V call is TRBV19, the J call TRBJ1-6, with 9 bases matching TRBD1. CDR3 length: 16 amino acids. V shed 5 bases and J 7 bases; nucleotides not matched to a gene: 9. The germline V gene has CDR1 LNHDA and CDR2 SQIVND (reference sequence). In nucleotides, the CDR3 is TGTGCCAGTAGTTCTGACAGGGGGAAAAGAAATTCACCCCTCCACTTT. Its translation: CASSSDRGKRNSPLHF.

The genes are TRBV28 and TRBJ2-3; TRBD1 aligns across 7 bases. Germline CDR1 and CDR2: MDHEN and SYDVKM. Trimming cost V 3 bases and J 6 bases; bases outside gene matches: 9. This CDR3 comprises 15 residues. In DNA, the CDR3 is TGTGCCAGCAGTTTCCGACAGGGTTGGGTTGATACGCAGTATTTT. It is translated as CASSFRQGWVDTQYF.

The chain is built from TRBV3-1 (or the pseudogene TRBV3-2) and TRBJ1-4, with no clear D. CDR3 size: 15 residues. From germline, CDR1 is LGHDT and CDR2 YNNKEL (reference sequence). Trimming cost V 4 bases and J 4 bases, with 13 bases left between them. CDR3 amino acids: CASSPKGRINEKLFF. CDR3 sequence (DNA): TGTGCCAGCAGCCCAAAGGGCAGGATTAATGAAAAACTGTTTTTT.

The chain combines TRBV28 with TRBJ2-3, with 9 bases aligning to TRBD1. With V trimmed by 7 bases and J by 0 bases, 5 bases remained unmatched. The CDR3 consists of 15 residues. CDR1 MDHEN and CDR2 SYDVKM come from the germline V gene. The CDR3 DNA follows: TGTGCCAGCAACCTACAGGGGGCTAGCACAGATACGCAGTATTTT. Protein sequence: CASNLQGASTDTQYF.

This rearrangement joins TRBV29-1 to TRBJ2-7; TRBD1 matches at 9 bases. This CDR3 is 16 amino acids long. Trimming cost V 6 bases and J 4 bases; bases outside gene matches: 16. The germline V gene has CDR1 SQVTM and CDR2 ANQGSEA. The CDR3 sequence: CSVRSQQGAIGYEQYF. CDR3 coding DNA: TGCAGCGTACGATCTCAACAGGGGGCTATCGGGTACGAGCAGTACTTC.